This entry describes one T cell receptor beta chain. Antigen: not known. Method: immunoSEQ multiplex PCR; TCRdb's copy keeps in-frame clones and lacks some. This table has some 85,000 clones, 75% to 95% appearing once. This entry comes from a study of OX40 agonist ivuxolimab in advanced cancers. Overall study results and limits: Some of the nonresponding patients also showed low levels of normalized T-cell clonal expansion.

The V gene's germline CDR1 is LNHDA and CDR2 SQIVND (reference sequence). Trimming removed 5 bases at V and 3 bases at J, with 11 bases between. This CDR3 is built from 13 residues. Source: CD4+ or CD8+ T cells sorted from blood, taken in a trial of the OX40 agonist ivuxolimab. The V call is TRBV19, the J call TRBJ2-7, with a possible D match to TRBD1 (5 bases). The TCR sequence derives from an adult with an advanced solid tumor such as melanoma, head and neck, liver or kidney cancer. The CDR3 DNA reads TGTGCCAGTAGTCCAGACAGAAACTACGAGCAGTACTTC. It is translated as CASSPDRNYEQYF.